The 15 T cell receptor beta chains reported below all come from one sample, sequenced in a study of shared clonotypes between healthy human individuals. Sequencing was performed with immunoSEQ multiplex PCR; in TCRdb, only in-frame clones are kept and a portion is missing. Counted here are more than 2,000,000 clones, roughly nine tenths occurring once; the ten biggest clones make up 0.13% to 0.15%. Sequenced input: naive CD4+ T cells sorted from blood. Subset in this sample: CD45RA+ positively selected. These receptor sequences come from a man younger than 30 in good health.

The chain has TRBV7-4 and TRBJ1-2, with TRBD1 matching over 10 bases. This CDR3 has 17 amino acids. V lost 1 base, J lost 7 bases, and 12 bases stayed unmatched. Germline V gives CDR1 SGHVT, CDR2 SQSDAQ. CDR3 protein: CASSLELGQGVASGYTF. The CDR3 DNA follows: TGTGCCAGCAGCTTAGAACTAGGACAGGGGGTTGCGTCTGGCTACACCTTC.

This chain links TRBV30 with TRBJ2-7; D is possibly TRBD1 (6 bases). V was shortened by 8 bases and J by 3 bases, with 17 bases between the two germline ends. Germline CDR1 GTSNPN, CDR2 SVGIG (reference sequence). The CDR3 sequence is 13 residues long. CDR3 sequence (DNA): TGTGCCGGGGGCCTGGCAGGGAACTACGAGCAGTACTTC. This encodes CAGGLAGNYEQYF.

This rearrangement joins TRBV5-1 to TRBJ1-2, with D tentatively TRBD1 (5 bases). Germline V gene data show CDR1 as SGHRS and CDR2 as YFSETQ. V was cut by 0 bases and J by 7 bases, with 13 bases left in between. The CDR3 is 14 residues long. The CDR3 protein is CASSLGGGASGYTF. CDR3 DNA: TGCGCCAGCAGCTTGGGTGGGGGTGCAAGTGGCTACACCTTC.

This clone has just a few counts. Other DNA sequences in the sample encode the same CDR3. V and J are TRBV30 and TRBJ1-1; no definite D call. V was trimmed by 3 bases and J by 0 bases, leaving 5 bases between them. CDR3 length: 12 amino acids. Germline CDR1 and CDR2: GTSNPN and SVGIG (reference sequence). CDR3 DNA: TGTGCCTGGAGCAGGATGAACACTGAAGCTTTCTTT. Amino acid sequence: CAWSRMNTEAFF. The full variable domain, with the rest looked up from reference TRBV30 and TRBJ1-1, is SQTIHQWPATLVQPVGSPLSLECTVEGTSNPNLYWYRQAAGRGLQLLFYSVGIGQISSEVPQNLSASRPQDRQFILSSKKLLLSDSGFYLCAWSRMNTEAFFGQGTRLTVV.

Worth noting for this clone: In the same sample, other DNA sequences code for this CDR3. The chain has TRBV19 and TRBJ2-1; 9 nucleotides line up with TRBD2. The CDR3 consists of 15 residues. Germline loops: CDR1 LNHDA, CDR2 SQIVND (reference sequence). V was pared by 5 bases and J by 0 bases, with 2 bases of the junction left unmatched. The CDR3 here is CASSVSGSSYNEQFF. The CDR3 nucleotides read TGTGCCAGTAGTGTTAGCGGGAGCTCCTACAATGAGCAGTTCTTC.

V and J are TRBV18 and TRBJ1-5; D is uncertain. V lost 3 bases, J lost 3 bases, and 18 bases lay in between. CDR1 is KGHSH, CDR2 LQKENI, per germline. The CDR3 contains 17 residues. The DNA of the CDR3 is TGTGCCAGCTCACCTACCCTGATCCCTGGGAACAATCAGCCCCAGCATTTT. Encoded protein: CASSPTLIPGNNQPQHF. Using reference TRBV18 and TRBJ1-5 for the parts outside the CDR3, the full variable domain is NAGVMQNPRHLVRRRGQEARLRCSPMKGHSHVYWYRQLPEEGLKFMVYLQKENIIDESGMPKERFSAEFPKEGPSILRIQQVVRGDSAAYFCASSPTLIPGNNQPQHFGDGTRLSIL.

V gene TRBV7-2 combines with J gene TRBJ1-2; weak D call: TRBD1 (6 bases). This CDR3 contains 16 residues. Germline CDR1 and CDR2: SGHTA and FQGNSA. V lost 5 bases, J lost 1 base, and 17 bases lay in between. This chain's CDR3 is CASSAYGTSYNYGYTF. The CDR3 nucleotides read TGTGCCAGCAGCGCATACGGGACAAGCTATAACTATGGCTACACCTTC.

The chain carries TRBV6-6 and TRBJ1-5, with D perhaps TRBD1 (6 bases). Per germline, CDR1 MNHNY and CDR2 SVGAGI (reference sequence). The CDR3 runs to 14 residues. The ends were cut back, 9 bases at V and 4 bases at J, with 16 bases in the middle. CDR3: CASAPRQGNQPQHF. As DNA, the CDR3 is TGTGCCAGTGCGCCCCGGCAGGGGAATCAGCCCCAGCATTTT.

This clone was detected once. The chain joins TRBV2 to TRBJ2-5; D might be TRBD1 or TRBD2, each matching 6 bases. Deletions cut 5 bases from V and 4 bases from J, with 14 bases between. Germline assignment: CDR1 SNHLY and CDR2 FYNNEI. This CDR3 comprises 14 residues. The CDR3 DNA reads TGTGCCAGCAGTCCGACTAGAGGGGGAGAGACCCAGTACTTC. Protein product: CASSPTRGGETQYF.

CDR3 bases: TGTGCCAGCCGGGCGGGCGGCTCCTACTATGGCTACACCTTC. It specifies CASRAGGSYYGYTF. The V and J genes are TRBV2 and TRBJ1-2; D is undetermined. The CDR3 is made up of 14 amino acids. Trimming shortened V by 8 bases and J by 3 bases, and 16 bases separated the two germline ends. Per germline, CDR1 SNHLY and CDR2 FYNNEI. Supplemented by reference TRBV2 and TRBJ1-2, the full variable domain reads EPEVTQTPSHQVTQMGQEVILRCVPISNHLYFYWYRQILGQKVEFLVSFYNNEISEKSEIFDDQFSVERPDGSNFTLKIRSTKLEDSAMYFCASRAGGSYYGYTFGSGTRLTVV.

The rearrangement uses TRBV7-2 and TRBJ2-3; the match to TRBD2 covers 9 bases. Trimming at V came to 1 base and at J to 2 bases, leaving 10 bases not matched to a gene. CDR1 is SGHTA, CDR2 FQGNSA, per germline. The CDR3 consists of 18 residues. The CDR3 DNA reads TGTGCCAGCAGCTTAGAGACGGCGGGAGGGCCAAACACAGATACGCAGTATTTT. Translating gives CASSLETAGGPNTDTQYF. Full variable domain (missing parts from reference TRBV7-2 and TRBJ2-3): GAGVSQSPSNKVTEKGKDVELRCDPISGHTALYWYRQSLGQGLEFLIYFQGNSAPDKSGLPSDRFSAERTGGSVSTLTIQRTQQEDSAVYLCASSLETAGGPNTDTQYFGPGTRLTVL.

The chain has TRBV7-2 and TRBJ2-1; 8 bases are a match to TRBD2. Germline CDR1 SGHTA, CDR2 FQGNSA. V trimming: 5 bases; J trimming: 10 bases; junction bases outside the gene matches: 13. The CDR3 loop spans 15 amino acids. CDR3 nucleotides: TGTGCCAGCAGCGATAGCGGGACCGGCCGGGGGGAGCAGTTCTTC. It is translated as CASSDSGTGRGEQFF.

The V and J genes are TRBV10-3 and TRBJ1-2; maybe TRBD1 (5 bases). V lost 4 bases, J lost 2 bases, and 11 bases lay in between. Germline V lookup: CDR1 ENHRY, CDR2 SYGVKD. The CDR3 is made up of 14 amino acids. The CDR3 region is CAISADGGNYGYTF. The DNA for the CDR3 is TGTGCCATCAGTGCGGATGGGGGAAACTATGGCTACACCTTC.

CDR3 region: CASSSRWTGNTEAFF. In DNA, the CDR3 is TGTGCCAGCAGTTCTCGGTGGACAGGGAACACTGAAGCTTTCTTT. The chain carries TRBV28 and TRBJ1-1; TRBD1 agrees at 7 bases. V was clipped by 4 bases and J by 1 base; unmatched bases: 6. Germline V gives CDR1 MDHEN, CDR2 SYDVKM. The CDR3 sequence is 15 residues long.

On this clone itself: Other DNA sequences in this specimen translate into the identical CDR3. The V and J genes are TRBV5-1 and TRBJ2-3; D might be TRBD1 or TRBD2, each matching 5 bases. Trimming took off 1 base at V and 6 bases at J, with 12 bases between the two ends. CDR3 length: 14 amino acids. Germline assignment: CDR1 SGHRS and CDR2 YFSETQ. In DNA form, the CDR3 reads TGCGCCAGCAGCTTGCCGGGGCGAGGGGATACGCAGTATTTT. Its translation is CASSLPGRGDTQYF.